These 6 T cell receptor beta chains share one sample of origin, sequenced in a study of CD8+CD57+ T cells in acquired aplastic anemia. The TCR beta profiling, which covered VDJ combination and CDR3 sequence, was carried out using genomic DNA as the template. From the reads, TCRdb called clonotypes with MiXCR, one entry per CDR3 protein. Here the sample spans over 40,000 distinct CDR3 sequences, 60% to 80% being singletons. Sequenced patients had shown CD8+CD57+ cell expansion by flow cytometry. Sequencing was performed on sorted CD4+, CD8+, or CD8+CD57+ T cells (not recorded which) from PBMCs. The source is a human donor with aplastic anemia.

This clonotype was detected a few times. The rearrangement joins TRBV3-1 to TRBJ1-5; D is unresolved. Germline V gives CDR1 LGHDT, CDR2 YNNKEL (reference sequence). This CDR3 has 15 amino acids. V lost 3 bases, J lost 8 bases, and 17 bases lay in between. In DNA, the CDR3 is TGTGCCAGCAGCCACGGTACGGGTAGTCAGAAGCCCCAGCATTTT. It encodes CASSHGTGSQKPQHF.

This rearrangement joins TRBV10-3 to TRBJ1-2, with no clear D. This CDR3 is 15 amino acids long. The germline gives CDR1 ENHRY, CDR2 SYGVKD. Trimming stripped 0 bases from V and 7 bases from J, with 15 bases between. Here the CDR3 DNA reads TGTGCCATCAGTGAGTCGGTGGCAGGTCGAGGTGGCTACACCTTC. It yields the protein CAISESVAGRGGYTF.

This chain uses TRBV5-1 with TRBJ1-2; D remains unclear. Per germline, CDR1 SGHRS and CDR2 YFSETQ. The CDR3 is 15 amino acids. Trimming removed 4 bases from V and 4 bases from J, with 17 bases in between. CDR3 sequence: CASSAAGELAYGYTF. In nucleotides, the CDR3 is TGCGCCAGCAGCGCCGCTGGGGAGTTAGCCTATGGCTACACCTTC.

A remark on this clonotype: An end of the junction does not agree with germline; a read error may underlie this. The chain links TRBV7-9 to TRBJ2-2; D gene uncertain. Germline V gene lookup returns CDR1 SEHNR and CDR2 FQNEAQ (reference sequence). The CDR3 has 13 residues. CDR3 in amino acids: CVSSLANTGELFF. The CDR3 region has the DNA TGTGTCAGCAGCTTAGCGAACACCGGGGAGCTGTTTTTT.

This clonotype showed up just once. The rearrangement joins TRBV5-5 to TRBJ1-2; D not resolved. The germline V gene has CDR1 SGHKS and CDR2 YYEKEE (reference sequence). Trimming cost V 1 base and J 4 bases, with 8 bases left between them. The CDR3 has 13 residues. CDR3 nucleotide sequence: TGTGCCAGCAGCTTGTTAGAGAGCTATGGCTACACCTTC. It encodes CASSLLESYGYTF.

The chain combines TRBV15 with TRBJ2-5; TRBD1 agrees at 9 bases. V shed 4 bases, J shed 4 bases, and the junction held 4 bases outside the gene matches. The CDR3 runs to 14 residues. The V gene's germline CDR1 is LNHNV and CDR2 YYDKDF (reference sequence). CDR3 nucleotide sequence: TGTGCCACCAGCAATCCGGGACAGGGAGAGACCCAGTACTTC. Protein product: CATSNPGQGETQYF.